Listed here are 14 T cell receptor beta chains from one sample, sequenced in a study of blood T cell repertoires in COVID-19. Only in-frame clones appear in the TCRdb table, and some are missing; sequencing was by immunoSEQ multiplex PCR. The sample carries about 93,000 clones, roughly 90% recorded once. Source material: peripheral blood. The receptors come from a human donor with active COVID-19. The donor label of this sample is uncertain.

This chain connects TRBV28 to TRBJ1-1; 8 positions agree with TRBD1. The V segment lost 2 bases and the J segment 5 bases; nucleotides outside the gene matches: 7. The CDR3 has 15 amino acids. CDR1 is MDHEN, CDR2 SYDVKM, per germline. CDR3 loop: CASSLATGGDTEAFF. CDR3 coding DNA: TGTGCCAGCAGTTTAGCAACAGGGGGTGATACTGAAGCTTTCTTT.

This chain uses TRBV4-2 with TRBJ2-3; TRBD1 aligns across 8 bases. This CDR3 contains 15 residues. CDR1 is LGHNA, CDR2 YNFKEQ, per germline. Unmatched junction bases numbered 7, after V lost 4 bases and J lost 4 bases. Here the CDR3 reads CASSLRDRGADTQYF. The CDR3 nucleotides are TGTGCCAGCAGCCTTCGCGACAGGGGCGCAGATACGCAGTATTTT.

The V gene is TRBV3-1 (or the pseudogene TRBV3-2), the J gene TRBJ2-1; D possibly corresponds to TRBD2 (7 bases). CDR3 length equals 18 residues. CDR1 LGHDT and CDR2 YNNKEL come from the germline V gene (reference sequence). The V and J ends lost 4 bases and 3 bases respectively, with 22 bases between them. CDR3 nucleotide sequence: TGTGCCAGCAGCCGCGACTTGGGCGGGGGCCCTTTCTACAATGAGCAGTTCTTC. Translated: CASSRDLGGGPFYNEQFF.

The V gene is TRBV19, the J gene TRBJ1-5, with TRBD1 as a possible D gene (6 bases). From germline, CDR1 is LNHDA and CDR2 SQIVND (reference sequence). The CDR3 consists of 14 residues. The germline V and J ends were trimmed by 6 bases and 7 bases, with 16 bases remaining between them. CDR3 nucleotides: TGTGCCAGTAGACCTGAACAGGGAATACAGCCCCAGCATTTT. Its translation is CASRPEQGIQPQHF. The complete variable domain, with remaining parts taken from reference TRBV19 and TRBJ1-5, reads DGGITQSPKYLFRKEGQNVTLSCEQNLNHDAMYWYRQDPGQGLRLIYYSQIVNDFQKGDIAEGYSVSREKKESFPLTVTSAQKNPTAFYLCASRPEQGIQPQHFGDGTRLSIL.

The gene calls are TRBV10-3 and TRBJ1-5, with TRBD1 identical over 7 bases. The V and J ends lost 11 bases and 5 bases, in that order; junction bases with no gene match: 9. CDR1 ENHRY and CDR2 SYGVKD come from the germline V gene. The CDR3 loop spans 13 amino acids. Here the CDR3 reads CASQGDTDQPQHF. The CDR3, as DNA: TGTGCCTCCCAGGGGGATACGGATCAGCCCCAGCATTTT.

The chain couples TRBV14 to TRBJ1-4, with a tentative D call TRBD1 (5 bases). Germline V gene sequence: CDR1 SGHDN, CDR2 FVKESK. Trimming left V 4 bases short and J 5 bases short, with 8 bases between. This CDR3 spans 13 amino acids. The CDR3 spells CASSRGANEKLFF. The CDR3 region has the DNA TGTGCCAGCAGCCGCGGGGCCAATGAAAAACTGTTTTTT.

This clone was detected once. The chain employs TRBV30 and TRBJ2-2, with 8 nucleotides matching TRBD2. CDR1 GTSNPN and CDR2 SVGIG come from the germline V gene (reference sequence). This CDR3 has 16 residues. The trim removed 0 bases at V and 6 bases at J, leaving 9 bases unmatched. As DNA, the CDR3 is TGTGCCTGGAGTGTAAACGCGGGGGGAGGGGCCGGGGAGCTGTTTTTT. Its protein product is CAWSVNAGGGAGELFF.

The chain couples TRBV6-2 or TRBV6-3 to TRBJ1-2; no clear D. Trimming took off 2 bases at V and 6 bases at J, with 7 bases between the two ends. This CDR3 contains 12 residues. Germline V gene sequence: CDR1 MNHEY, CDR2 SVGEGT. The CDR3 loop is CASSYMGNGYTF. The CDR3, as DNA: TGTGCCAGCAGTTACATGGGCAATGGCTACACCTTC.

The rearrangement links TRBV23-1 to TRBJ2-2; TRBD1 might be the D (5 bases). TRBV23-1 counts as an open reading frame of uncertain function. The V end was cut by 1 base, the J end by 1 base, with 10 bases between. The length of the CDR3 is 16 residues. CDR3 residues: CASSQYETENTGELFF. Here the CDR3 DNA reads TGCGCCAGCAGTCAATACGAGACAGAGAACACCGGGGAGCTGTTTTTT.

This clone is termed medium-sized. The V and J genes are TRBV6-2 or TRBV6-3 and TRBJ1-2; D perhaps matches TRBD1 (6 bases). This CDR3 is 14 amino acids long. V gave up 2 bases and J gave up 4 bases, with 11 bases separating them. Germline V gene sequence: CDR1 MNHEY, CDR2 SVGEGT. This CDR3 is CASSYTGMSYGYTF. DNA for the CDR3: TGTGCCAGCAGTTACACAGGGATGAGCTATGGCTACACCTTC.

V is TRBV12-1 and J is TRBJ2-5; TRBD2 is taken as the D call from the table, unchecked against the DNA. TRBV12-1 represents a pseudogene. This CDR3 contains 17 residues. The CDR3 region has the DNA TGTGCCAGCAGCTTTGCGCCGTACGGGGGGGATCAAGAGACCCAGTACTTC. Protein sequence: CASSFAPYGGDQETQYF.

The J gene is TRBJ2-3, the V gene TRBV7-2, with D hard to call. The CDR3 is 13 amino acids. From germline, CDR1 is SGHTA and CDR2 FQGNSA. Trimming left V 2 bases short and J 4 bases short, with 7 bases between. Here the CDR3 DNA reads TGTGCCAGCAGCTTATCGCGCGCAGATACGCAGTATTTT. Translated: CASSLSRADTQYF.

The V and J genes are TRBV10-3 and TRBJ2-7; no definite D call. Per germline, CDR1 ENHRY and CDR2 SYGVKD. This CDR3 region has 15 residues. V was shortened by 0 bases and J by 2 bases, with 11 bases between the two germline ends. CDR3 nucleotide sequence: TGTGCCATCAGTGAGTCGATTGGGCAGACCTACGAGCAGTACTTC. It codes for CAISESIGQTYEQYF.

J is TRBJ2-5 and V is TRBV9; 8 bases are shared with TRBD1. The V segment lost 3 bases and the J segment 2 bases; nucleotides outside the gene matches: 9. The germline V gene encodes CDR1 SGDLS and CDR2 YYNGEE. The CDR3 sequence is 16 residues long. In DNA, the CDR3 is TGTGCCAGCAGCGCGTTGGGGACAGGAATTCAAGAGACCCAGTACTTC. This codes for CASSALGTGIQETQYF.